This paragraph covers one TCR beta chain sequence. Its specificity is not known. This may arise from a read error, as a much more abundant clone is one base away. The data were obtained in a study of T-cell reconstitution after alpha-beta-depleted transplantation in children. Study-wide results and limits: At day 60, the high TCRbeta diversity found in some patients originated from recipient T cells and thymic progenitors that had survived.

Looked up from germline, CDR1 is SGHTA and CDR2 is FQGNSA. This CDR3 region has 16 residues. Trimming cost V 4 bases and J 4 bases; bases outside gene matches: 8. Preparation of the TCRbeta library involved a method that used unique molecular identifiers. TCRdb itself ran the PCR reads through MiXCR, one entry per CDR3 protein. This sample has about 90,000 distinct CDR3 sequences, with around 16% found just once. The receptor was isolated from a male patient aged 2 to 9 who had a stem cell transplant for acute lymphoblastic leukemia, so the T cells may come from the graft donor. Specimen: PBMCs, mostly from graft donor cells, collected 180 days after TCRalphabeta/CD19-depleted stem cell transplant. J is TRBJ2-1 and V is TRBV7-2; 9 nucleotides align to TRBD2. CDR3 loop: CASSSVPRGGYNEQFF. CDR3 in DNA: TGTGCCAGCAGCTCAGTTCCGCGGGGGGGTTACAATGAGCAGTTCTTC.